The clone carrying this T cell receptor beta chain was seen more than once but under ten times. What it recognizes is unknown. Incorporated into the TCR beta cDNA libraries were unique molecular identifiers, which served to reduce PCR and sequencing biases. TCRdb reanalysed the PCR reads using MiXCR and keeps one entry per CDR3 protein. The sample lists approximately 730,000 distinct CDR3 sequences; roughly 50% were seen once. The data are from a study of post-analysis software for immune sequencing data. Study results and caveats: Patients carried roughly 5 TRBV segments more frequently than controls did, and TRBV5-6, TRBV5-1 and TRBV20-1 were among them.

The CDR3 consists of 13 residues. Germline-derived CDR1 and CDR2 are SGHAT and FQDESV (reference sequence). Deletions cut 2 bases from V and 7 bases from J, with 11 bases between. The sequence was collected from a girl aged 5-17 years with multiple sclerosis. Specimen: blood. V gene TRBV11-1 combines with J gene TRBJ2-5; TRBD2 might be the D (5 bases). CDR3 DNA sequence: TGTGCCAGCAGCTTATCTTTGCGGGCGACCCAGTACTTC. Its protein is CASSLSLRATQYF.